This T cell receptor beta chain was profiled in a study of blood T cell repertoires in COVID-19. This CDR3 comprises 14 residues. V shed 7 bases and J 7 bases; nucleotides not matched to a gene: 13. CDR1 SGHRS and CDR2 YFSETQ come from the germline V gene. Generated by immunoSEQ multiplex PCR, the TCRdb table keeps only in-frame clones and is missing some. The sample carries tens of thousands of clones, roughly 85% recorded once. The origin of this receptor is a human donor in a cohort sampled during active COVID-19. Sequencing input: peripheral blood. The genes are TRBV5-1 and TRBJ2-7, with 8 bases aligning to TRBD1. The CDR3 spells CASGAGQGAREQYF. In DNA, the CDR3 is TGCGCCAGCGGCGCCGGGCAGGGGGCACGGGAGCAGTACTTC.